These 19 T cell receptor beta chains came from one sample sequenced in a study of T cell repertoires in cytomegalovirus infection. TCRdb used MiXCR to reprocess the reads, holding one entry per CDR3 protein. The sample holds around 85,000 distinct CDR3 sequences, about 44% seen once. Their antigen targets remain unknown. Sequencing used CD8+ T cells from cultured PBMCs, obtained from culture after CMV antigen stimulation. The receptors derive from a human donor in good health (CMV status not recorded). Some clones in this sample may be carry-over from other donors' samples.

This clonotype was recorded a few times. This chain connects TRBV7-3 to TRBJ2-2, with D unresolved. V lost 5 bases, J lost 5 bases, and 9 bases lay in between. Germline V gene sequence: CDR1 SGHTA, CDR2 FQGTGA. The CDR3 extends over 13 amino acids. CDR3 region: CASSAVETGELFF. As DNA, the CDR3 is TGTGCCAGCAGCGCCGTAGAAACCGGGGAGCTGTTTTTT. Full variable domain (outside the CDR3, taken from reference TRBV7-3 and TRBJ2-2): GAGVSQTPSNKVTEKGKYVELRCDPISGHTALYWYRQSLGQGPEFLIYFQGTGAADDSGLPNDRFFAVRPEGSVSTLKIQRTERGDSAVYLCASSAVETGELFFGEGSRLTVL.

V gene TRBV27 combines with J gene TRBJ1-5, with D unresolved. Germline CDR1 reads MNHEY; CDR2 reads SMNVEV (reference sequence). CDR3 size: 12 residues. Trimming removed 3 bases from V and 4 bases from J, with 4 bases in between. CDR3 loop: CASSFFNQPQHF. CDR3 DNA: TGTGCCAGCAGTTTTTTTAATCAGCCCCAGCATTTT.

The rearrangement joins TRBV18 to TRBJ1-4; D is perhaps TRBD1 (6 bases). Trimming left V 3 bases short and J 0 bases short, with 14 bases between. This CDR3 is built from 17 residues. Germline lookup yields CDR1 KGHSH and CDR2 LQKENI. The CDR3 DNA reads TGTGCCAGCTCACCTACAGGGATCCCCTCAACTAATGAAAAACTGTTTTTT. This translates into CASSPTGIPSTNEKLFF.

The chain employs TRBV7-9 and TRBJ1-1; D is uncertain. V lost 5 bases to trimming and J lost 2 bases, with 6 bases between them. Germline V gives CDR1 SEHNR, CDR2 FQNEAQ (reference sequence). The CDR3 loop spans 12 amino acids. As DNA, the CDR3 is TGTGCCAGCAGCCCTTACAACACTGAAGCTTTCTTT. This translates into CASSPYNTEAFF.

The chain is built from TRBV28 and TRBJ1-1, with 7 bases that match TRBD1. With 8 bases clipped from V and 5 bases from J, the junction kept 11 bases outside the gene matches. Looked up from germline, CDR1 is MDHEN and CDR2 is SYDVKM. The CDR3 consists of 14 residues. This chain's CDR3 is CASSPWQGGTEAFF. The CDR3 nucleotides are TGTGCCAGCTCCCCCTGGCAGGGGGGAACTGAAGCTTTCTTT.

This clonotype was counted between two and nine times. The chain links TRBV7-6 to TRBJ1-2; D might be TRBD1 (5 bases). The CDR3 is 15 amino acids. CDR1 and CDR2 (germline): SGHVS, FNYEAQ. Trimming took 5 bases from V and 4 from J, leaving 17 bases between them. The CDR3 is CASSPGPLPPYGYTF. CDR3 nucleotides: TGTGCCAGCAGCCCGGGACCGCTGCCACCCTATGGCTACACCTTC. The complete variable domain, with remaining parts taken from reference TRBV7-6 and TRBJ1-2, reads GAGVSQSPRYKVTKRGQDVALRCDPISGHVSLYWYRQALGQGPEFLTYFNYEAQQDKSGLPNDRFSAERPEGSISTLTIQRTEQRDSAMYRCASSPGPLPPYGYTFGSGTRLTVV.

This chain joins TRBV20-1 and TRBJ1-1, with 8 bases matching TRBD1. Germline values: CDR1 DFQATT, CDR2 SNEGSKA (reference sequence). The length of the CDR3 is 17 residues. V shed 6 bases and J 5 bases; nucleotides not matched to a gene: 20. CDR3 in DNA: TGCAGTGCGCTGCCGGACAGGGATTTGAGGAGTAGGACTGAAGCTTTCTTT. It yields the protein CSALPDRDLRSRTEAFF.

There are a few counts of this clonotype. The chain couples TRBV28 to TRBJ2-7; weak D call: TRBD2 (6 bases). The CDR3 has 17 residues. Between the trimmed V and J ends, which lost 6 bases and 4 bases, there was a span of 25 bases. Germline V gene lookup returns CDR1 MDHEN and CDR2 SYDVKM. This CDR3 is CASSLPGARDLLYEQYF. CDR3 in DNA: TGTGCCAGCAGCCTCCCGGGAGCCCGGGACCTATTGTACGAGCAGTACTTC. Based on the CDR3 plus reference TRBV28 and TRBJ2-7, the full variable domain is DVKVTQSSRYLVKRTGEKVFLECVQDMDHENMFWYRQDPGLGLRLIYFSYDVKMKEKGDIPEGYSVSREKKERFSLILESASTNQTSMYLCASSLPGARDLLYEQYFGPGTRLTVT.

The chain couples TRBV7-9 to TRBJ1-6, with a possible D match to TRBD1 (5 bases). Germline CDR1 reads SEHNR; CDR2 reads FQNEAQ (reference sequence). The V end was cut by 6 bases, the J end by 10 bases, with 16 bases between. There are 14 residues in the CDR3. The CDR3 reads CASRPGGGNSPLHF. CDR3 DNA: TGTGCCAGCAGGCCCGGCGGGGGGAACTCACCCCTCCACTTT.

The rearrangement uses TRBV7-9 and TRBJ1-2; D call uncertain. Germline CDR1 SEHNR, CDR2 FQNEAQ (reference sequence). The CDR3 is made up of 15 amino acids. V lost 3 bases and J 1 base, leaving 12 bases between the germline ends. Written as DNA, the CDR3 is TGTGCCAGCAGCTTCCAGACGACGGATAACTATGGCTACACCTTC. Translated, it gives CASSFQTTDNYGYTF.

Only a few counts were recorded for this clonotype. The rearrangement uses TRBV7-3 and TRBJ1-4, with D possibly being TRBD1 (5 bases). Trimming removed 3 bases from V and 10 bases from J, with 15 bases in between. This CDR3 contains 14 residues. Germline V gene lookup returns CDR1 SGHTA and CDR2 FQGTGA. CDR3 sequence reads: CASSLRRGPGKLFF. As DNA, the CDR3 is TGTGCCAGCAGCTTGAGAAGGGGTCCGGGAAAACTGTTTTTT. The full variable domain, in which reference TRBV7-3 and TRBJ1-4 provide the parts outside the CDR3, is GAGVSQTPSNKVTEKGKYVELRCDPISGHTALYWYRQSLGQGPEFLIYFQGTGAADDSGLPNDRFFAVRPEGSVSTLKIQRTERGDSAVYLCASSLRRGPGKLFFGSGTQLSVL.

CDR3 amino acids: CASGFTSGGDGYTF. CDR3 in DNA: TGTGCTAGTGGTTTCACCTCCGGGGGCGATGGCTACACCTTC. This chain connects TRBV12-5 to TRBJ1-2, with D possibly being TRBD1 (6 bases). This CDR3 spans 14 amino acids. CDR1 and CDR2 (germline): LGHNT, FRNRAP. V lost 3 bases and J 6 bases, leaving 14 bases between the germline ends. Full variable domain (remainder filled in from reference TRBV12-5 and TRBJ1-2): DARVTQTPRHKVTEMGQEVTMRCQPILGHNTVFWYRQTMMQGLELLAYFRNRAPLDDSGMPKDRFSAEMPDATLATLKIQPSEPRDSAVYFCASGFTSGGDGYTFGSGTRLTVV.

This clonotype was observed a few times. The rearrangement links TRBV7-8 to TRBJ2-2, with 13 nucleotides matching TRBD2. CDR3 length: 20 residues. The trim removed 5 bases at V and 1 base at J, leaving 13 bases unmatched. CDR1 and CDR2 from the germline V gene are SGHVS and FQNEAQ. The CDR3 protein is CASSPTIGTSGAMNTGELFF. The CDR3 coding sequence is TGTGCCAGCAGCCCTACTATAGGGACTAGCGGGGCGATGAACACCGGGGAGCTGTTTTTT.

This clonotype appeared a few times. The chain carries TRBV11-1 and TRBJ2-3; D is ambiguous. Germline V gene data show CDR1 as SGHAT and CDR2 as FQDESV (reference sequence). The CDR3 consists of 15 residues. The germline V and J ends were trimmed by 0 bases and 2 bases, with 9 bases remaining between them. CDR3 nucleotides: TGTGCCAGCAGCTTAGCTAGACTTACCACAGATACGCAGTATTTT. Its protein is CASSLARLTTDTQYF.

The chain joins TRBV7-2 to TRBJ1-5; possible D gene TRBD1, 5 bases. Germline lookup yields CDR1 SGHTA and CDR2 FQGNSA. Trimming shortened V by 5 bases and J by 7 bases, and 18 bases separated the two germline ends. CDR3 size: 15 residues. DNA of the CDR3: TGTGCCAGCAGCCCGGATTTGGGGGGAGGGCAGCCCCAGCATTTT. Its protein is CASSPDLGGGQPQHF.

In its sample, this clonotype was seen a few times. V and J are TRBV4-1 and TRBJ1-2, with TRBD1 matching over 8 bases. CDR1 MGHRA and CDR2 YSYEKL come from the germline V gene. With 0 bases clipped from V and 3 bases from J, the junction kept 6 bases outside the gene matches. CDR3 length: 16 residues. The CDR3 DNA reads TGCGCCAGCAGCCAAGATCCCCAGGGGGCTCACTATGGCTACACCTTC. This codes for CASSQDPQGAHYGYTF.

This sequence joins TRBV19 and TRBJ2-7; D unclear. Per the germline V gene, CDR1 is LNHDA and CDR2 is SQIVND (reference sequence). V was cut by 6 bases and J by 1 base, with 10 bases left in between. The CDR3 consists of 13 residues. CDR3 amino acids: CASRLDGSYEQYF. CDR3 coding DNA: TGTGCCAGTAGATTGGACGGATCCTACGAGCAGTACTTC.

This clonotype was detected only a few times. The chain couples TRBV7-4 to TRBJ2-6; D not certain. Germline V CDR1 and CDR2: SGHVT, SQSDAQ. The V end lost 5 bases, the J end lost 4 bases, and 27 bases lay between the germline ends. This CDR3 spans 20 amino acids. As DNA, the CDR3 is TGTGCCAGCAGCCCTCAACCCAGGAGACTTCGTGCTATGGGGGCCAACGTCCTGACTTTC. It encodes CASSPQPRRLRAMGANVLTF.

V gene TRBV7-6 combines with J gene TRBJ1-2; 10 positions match TRBD1. The CDR3 spans 17 residues. V was clipped by 5 bases and J by 5 bases; unmatched bases: 14. Germline CDR1 is SGHVS and CDR2 is FNYEAQ. CDR3 in DNA: TGTGCCAGCAGCCCAAAGGGGACAGGGGTGGGTGATTATGGCTACACCTTC. It codes for CASSPKGTGVGDYGYTF.